This TCR beta chain was retrieved from a study of shared clonotypes between healthy human individuals. Study-wide results and caveats: Researchers sampled only blood; tissue repertoires likely differ.

Some clones are missing from TCRdb's copy, which holds only in-frame ones; the method was immunoSEQ multiplex PCR. The sample holds around 1.1 million clones, roughly 77% seen once. The length of the CDR3 is 13 residues. Germline values: CDR1 MDHEN, CDR2 SYDVKM. V lost 5 bases and J 0 bases, leaving 5 bases between the germline ends. About this clone: The antigen is unknown.

The TCR sequence derives from a man aged 18 to 29 in good health. Some clones in this sample may be carry-over from other donors' samples. The rearrangement links TRBV28 to TRBJ2-4, with D possibly called TRBD1 or TRBD2 (5 bases each). The sample comprised memory CD4+ T cells from PBMCs. Subset specified: CD45RA-negative fraction. CDR3: CASSGTAKNIQYF. The CDR3 DNA is TGTGCCAGCAGTGGGACAGCCAAAAACATTCAGTACTTC.